This T cell receptor beta chain was sequenced during a study of blood T cell repertoires in COVID-19. As for the study in general: Material from acute and convalescent COVID-19 was sourced from the United States, Italy and Spain.

V lost 3 bases, J lost 3 bases, and 12 bases lay in between. CDR3 length equals 15 residues. CDR1 is MDHEN and CDR2 is SYDVKM in the germline V gene. Profiling relied on immunoSEQ multiplex PCR, and the TCRdb table lists in-frame clones only, not all of them. The repertoire includes roughly 73,000 clones, around three quarters of them detected once, and roughly a sixth sits in the top ten. Sequenced: peripheral blood. The receptor's source is a human donor in a cohort sampled during active COVID-19. The chain recombines TRBV28 with TRBJ1-3; tentatively, D is TRBD1 (6 bases). Written as DNA, the CDR3 is TGTGCCAGCAGTTTGCCCGGGACAATTGGAAACACCATATATTTT. This encodes CASSLPGTIGNTIYF.